These 30 T cell receptor beta chains came from one sample sequenced in a study of blood T cells in healthy people across ages. Primers used in a second PCR of roughly 7 to 12 cycles were a sample-barcoded 5' primer and a J-beta primer mix. TCRdb called the 5' RACE reads again in MiXCR, with one record for every CDR3 protein. Of hundreds of thousands of distinct CDR3 sequences detected, about 30% appear once; the ten largest clones hold roughly 15%. The material sequenced was blood. The origin of the receptors is a woman aged 80 or older in good health.

This clonotype was seen many times. This chain uses TRBV6-1 with TRBJ2-7; D is uncertain. V was shortened by 8 bases and J by 2 bases, with 7 bases between the two germline ends. The CDR3 totals 11 residues. Germline V gives CDR1 MNHNS, CDR2 SASEGT. CDR3 protein: CASQETYEQYF. The DNA of the CDR3 is TGTGCCAGCCAGGAGACCTACGAGCAGTACTTC.

This chain connects TRBV14 to TRBJ2-7, with 7 bases that match TRBD2. The germline V gene has CDR1 SGHDN and CDR2 FVKESK. Losses at the gene ends were 4 bases for V and 0 bases for J; bases not matched to a gene: 3. The CDR3 loop spans 14 amino acids. CDR3 sequence: CASSRGGISYEQYF. CDR3 coding DNA: TGTGCCAGCAGCCGGGGGGGAATCTCCTACGAGCAGTACTTC.

This clonotype occurred many times. V gene TRBV10-3 combines with J gene TRBJ1-2; TRBD1 agrees at 7 bases. From germline, CDR1 is ENHRY and CDR2 SYGVKD. The J segment lost 3 bases and the V segment lost 7 bases, leaving 5 bases of the junction unmatched. There are 13 residues in the CDR3. CDR3 residues: CAITSGQYYGYTF. The CDR3 DNA is TGTGCCATCACTTCGGGACAGTACTATGGCTACACCTTC.

This clonotype was seen only once. J is TRBJ1-2 and V is TRBV4-2; D might be TRBD1 (5 bases). V dropped 11 bases and J dropped 7 bases, with 26 bases sitting between them. The CDR3 length is 15 residues. CDR1 LGHNA and CDR2 YNFKEQ come from the germline V gene. The CDR3 coding sequence is TGTGCCCACAGCCAAGATTGGGGCGGGGACGGTGGCTACACCTTC. Encoded protein: CAHSQDWGGDGGYTF.

In this sample, this clonotype turned up many times. The chain links TRBV6-6 to TRBJ1-1; D ambiguous. CDR3 length: 15 amino acids. Trimming took off 2 bases at V and 2 bases at J, with 12 bases between the two ends. CDR1 and CDR2 (germline): MNHNY, SVGAGI (reference sequence). CDR3 bases: TGTGCCAGCAGTTACGGTCAGGCTTTAAACACTGAAGCTTTCTTT. Amino acid sequence: CASSYGQALNTEAFF.

The table lists this clonotype with many counts. The chain recombines TRBV30 with TRBJ2-1, with TRBD1 matching 8 bases. The length of the CDR3 is 14 residues. Germline values: CDR1 GTSNPN, CDR2 SVGIG (reference sequence). V shed 7 bases and J 4 bases; nucleotides not matched to a gene: 9. DNA of the CDR3: TGTGCCTTAAACCGGGACAGGCGGTACAATGAGCAGTTCTTC. Protein product: CALNRDRRYNEQFF.

The chain employs TRBV4-1 and TRBJ2-3; the match to TRBD2 covers 10 bases. The trim removed 1 base at V and 4 bases at J, leaving 2 bases unmatched. The germline gives CDR1 MGHRA, CDR2 YSYEKL. The CDR3 extends over 15 amino acids. CDR3 region: CASSQGGLASDTQYF. The CDR3 DNA follows: TGCGCCAGCAGCCAAGGGGGACTAGCGTCAGATACGCAGTATTTT.

For this clonotype: A read error may explain this, as a much larger clone is one base away. The rearrangement links TRBV3-1 to TRBJ2-6; D may match TRBD1 or TRBD2 (6 bases each). CDR3 length: 15 amino acids. Germline-derived CDR1 and CDR2 are LGHDT and YNNKEL (reference sequence). CDR3 sequence reads: CVSSQPGAQANVLTF. DNA of the CDR3: TGTGTCAGCAGCCAGCCGGGGGCACAGGCCAACGTCCTGACTTTC.

This clonotype was observed many times. The chain's CDR3 is CASSSTGQMYGYTF. DNA of the CDR3: TGTGCCAGCAGTTCGACAGGTCAAATGTATGGCTACACCTTC. The chain uses TRBV6-2 or TRBV6-3 and TRBJ1-2; tentatively, D is TRBD1 (6 bases). Germline V gives CDR1 MNHEY, CDR2 SVGEGT. The CDR3 extends over 14 amino acids. The ends were cut back, 4 bases at V and 5 bases at J, with 14 bases in the middle.

This chain joins TRBV20-1 and TRBJ2-3; TRBD1 aligns across 8 bases. V trimming: 5 bases; J trimming: 2 bases; junction bases outside the gene matches: 9. Germline V gene sequence: CDR1 DFQATT, CDR2 SNEGSKA (reference sequence). This CDR3 comprises 15 residues. CDR3 region: CSAEDRVGDTDTQYF. CDR3 nucleotides: TGCAGTGCTGAGGACAGGGTCGGTGACACAGATACGCAGTATTTT.

This clonotype was picked up one time. The V and J genes are TRBV5-1 and TRBJ1-2; D possibly corresponds to TRBD1 (5 bases). Germline CDR1 is SGHRS and CDR2 is YFSETQ. V was clipped by 5 bases and J by 7 bases, with 12 bases between them. This CDR3 is 12 amino acids long. The CDR3, as DNA: TGCGCCAGCAGGCCTGGGACCGCTGGCTACACCTTC. Translation: CASRPGTAGYTF.

This clonotype came up once. This chain connects TRBV20-1 to TRBJ2-3; D gene unclear. The V and J ends lost 1 base and 3 bases respectively, with 8 bases between them. Germline assignment: CDR1 DFQATT and CDR2 SNEGSKA (reference sequence). This CDR3 region has 13 residues. The CDR3 DNA reads TGCAGTGCTAGAGCCCTAAAGACAGATACGCAGTATTTT. Encoded protein: CSARALKTDTQYF.

This clonotype was found many times. V gene TRBV11-3 combines with J gene TRBJ1-1, with D unclear. The length of the CDR3 is 13 residues. Trimming cost V 1 base and J 3 bases, with 6 bases left between them. Germline loops: CDR1 SGHNT, CDR2 YENEEA. The chain's CDR3 is CASSLGTDTEAFF. The CDR3 DNA follows: TGTGCCAGCAGCTTAGGTACAGACACTGAAGCTTTCTTT.

This clonotype was recorded at least ten times. The junction departs from germline at one end; a sequencing error may be responsible. This chain connects TRBV9 to TRBJ2-1; maybe TRBD2 (5 bases). The CDR3 loop spans 17 amino acids. From germline, CDR1 is SGDLS and CDR2 YYNGEE. CDR3 in amino acids: CASTVGRAVSSYNEQFF. DNA of the CDR3: TGTGCCAGCACCGTAGGGAGAGCGGTTAGCTCCTACAATGAGCAGTTCTTC. Full variable domain (remainder filled in from reference TRBV9 and TRBJ2-1): DSGVTQTPKHLITATGQRVTLRCSPRSGDLSVYWYQQSLDQGLQFLIQYYNGEERAKGNILERFSAQQFPDLHSELNLSSLELGDSALYFCASTVGRAVSSYNEQFFGPGTRLTVL.

This clonotype was seen many times. The chain combines TRBV2 with TRBJ2-7; no reliable D call. Germline V lookup: CDR1 SNHLY, CDR2 FYNNEI. Trimming removed 2 bases from V and 4 bases from J, with 12 bases in between. The CDR3 has 14 residues. CDR3 residues: CASSETNVGYEQYF. CDR3 sequence (DNA): TGTGCCAGCAGTGAAACAAACGTGGGGTACGAGCAGTACTTC.

This clonotype was counted ten times or more. The V call is TRBV7-3, the J call TRBJ2-3; 10 positions match TRBD1. Germline V gene sequence: CDR1 SGHTA, CDR2 FQGTGA. Trimming cost V 5 bases and J 4 bases; bases outside gene matches: 9. The CDR3 contains 16 residues. DNA for the CDR3: TGTGCCAGCAGCCTTAAGGGGACAGGGGCGTCAGATACGCAGTATTTT. This sequence encodes CASSLKGTGASDTQYF.

About this clonotype itself: It may be a read error: a sequence one base away is much more abundant. The chain uses TRBV5-1 and TRBJ2-7; D is possibly TRBD1 (6 bases). The CDR3 totals 12 residues. Germline lookup yields CDR1 SGHRS and CDR2 YFSETQ. The ends were cut back, 4 bases at V and 7 bases at J, with 12 bases in the middle. The CDR3 reads CASSVGAGEQYF. The CDR3 nucleotides read TGCGCCAGCAGCGTGGGGGCTGGTGAGCAGTACTTC.

Of note for this clonotype: This sequence may be a read error, since a much larger clone differs from it by one base. The CDR3 loop reads CASSWEDSQETQYF. CDR3 coding DNA: TGCGCCAGCAGCTGGGAGGACAGTCAAGAGACCCAGTACTTC. The chain links TRBV5-1 to TRBJ2-4; the D gene could be TRBD1 or TRBD2 (6 bases each). TRBJ2-5 explains the end of the DNA better; the J call may be wrong. The CDR3 runs 14 residues. Germline lookup yields CDR1 SGHRS and CDR2 YFSETQ.

This clonotype was picked up many times. The chain employs TRBV20-1 and TRBJ2-3; possible D gene TRBD2, 6 bases. Trimming pared 0 bases from V and 6 bases from J, leaving 16 bases between. CDR1 DFQATT and CDR2 SNEGSKA come from the germline V gene (reference sequence). This CDR3 has 15 amino acids. CDR3 sequence reads: CSARDPRLVGDTQYF. The CDR3 nucleotides read TGCAGTGCTAGAGATCCGAGACTAGTAGGGGATACGCAGTATTTT.

The chain is built from TRBV4-3 and TRBJ2-5, with 8 bases identical to TRBD2. The CDR3 spans 17 residues. The germline V gene has CDR1 LGHNA and CDR2 YSLEER. With V trimmed by 1 base and J by 11 bases, 18 bases remained unmatched. CDR3 DNA sequence: TGCGCCAGCAGCCAAGGGGCGGGGGGTAGCTCCTACAATGAGCAGTACTTC. Translated, it gives CASSQGAGGSSYNEQYF.

This clonotype came up many times. This chain links TRBV20-1 with TRBJ2-1, with TRBD2 matching over 8 bases. From germline, CDR1 is DFQATT and CDR2 SNEGSKA (reference sequence). V trimming: 6 bases; J trimming: 9 bases; junction bases outside the gene matches: 10. CDR3 length equals 13 residues. The CDR3 DNA is TGCAGTGCCTACCCCGGGGGGGCAAGTGAGCAGTTCTTC. Its protein product is CSAYPGGASEQFF.

This clonotype has at least ten counts. The chain couples TRBV4-2 to TRBJ2-4; 8 bases agree with TRBD2. Germline CDR1 and CDR2: LGHNA and YNFKEQ. The CDR3 consists of 19 residues. V trimming: 1 base; J trimming: 0 bases; junction bases outside the gene matches: 11. The CDR3 is CASSQAPGAGALAKNIQYF. CDR3 sequence (DNA): TGTGCCAGCAGCCAAGCTCCCGGAGCGGGGGCCTTAGCCAAAAACATTCAGTACTTC.

About this clonotype itself: A much larger clonotype is one base distant, so this may be a read error. This rearrangement joins TRBV7-2 to TRBJ1-2; 9 nucleotides agree with TRBD1. This CDR3 has 12 amino acids. The V gene's germline CDR1 is SGHTA and CDR2 FQGNSA. V trimming: 5 bases; J trimming: 12 bases; junction bases outside the gene matches: 7. This chain's CDR3 is CASSPTDRGNTF. CDR3 bases: TGTGCCAGCAGCCCAACGGACAGGGGCAACACCTTC.

The table lists this clonotype with a count of one. V usage is TRBV7-6 and J usage is TRBJ2-1; unclear D gene. This CDR3 has 14 residues. Germline CDR1 reads SGHVS; CDR2 reads FNYEAQ. Trimming pared 1 base from V and 6 bases from J, leaving 10 bases between. The CDR3: CASSLESATNEQFF. DNA of the CDR3: TGTGCCAGCAGCTTAGAGTCGGCGACCAATGAGCAGTTCTTC. The variable domain in full, completed from reference TRBV7-6 and TRBJ2-1, reads GAGVSQSPRYKVTKRGQDVALRCDPISGHVSLYWYRQALGQGPEFLTYFNYEAQQDKSGLPNDRFSAERPEGSISTLTIQRTEQRDSAMYRCASSLESATNEQFFGPGTRLTVL.

This clonotype has at least ten counts. The rearrangement joins TRBV5-1 to TRBJ2-7; 8 nucleotides match TRBD2. After removal of 5 bases from V and 0 bases from J, the junction contained 7 bases not matched to a gene. CDR1 SGHRS and CDR2 YFSETQ come from the germline V gene. The CDR3 is 15 amino acids. The chain's CDR3 is CASRLGSGSSYEQYF. The CDR3 DNA sequence: TGCGCCAGCAGGCTGGGCAGCGGGAGCTCCTACGAGCAGTACTTC.

This clonotype was picked up a small number of times. The genes are TRBV28 and TRBJ2-7; 8 positions agree with TRBD1. The V gene end was trimmed by 4 bases and the J gene end by 6 bases; junction bases not matched to a gene: 11. CDR1 MDHEN and CDR2 SYDVKM come from the germline V gene. The CDR3 has 15 residues. Here the CDR3 reads CASSYRDRGLLEQYF. CDR3 in DNA: TGTGCCAGCAGTTACCGAGACAGGGGTCTTCTCGAGCAGTACTTC.

This clonotype was found a few times. The CDR3 DNA sequence: TGCAGTGCTAGGGGACTAGCGGGAAACATTCAGTACTTC. Translation gives CSARGLAGNIQYF. The genes are TRBV20-1 and TRBJ2-4; 12 nucleotides line up with TRBD2. J gave up 6 bases and V 3 bases, and 0 bases lay outside the gene matches. CDR3 size: 13 residues. The germline CDR1 and CDR2 sequences are DFQATT and SNEGSKA (reference sequence).

For this clonotype: One junction end does not reproduce the germline sequence, and a read error may be involved. The chain couples TRBV20-1 to TRBJ1-5, with 9 bases identical to TRBD1. The germline CDR1 and CDR2 sequences are DFQATT and SNEGSKA (reference sequence). This CDR3 spans 19 amino acids. CDR3 in amino acids: CSARGTGSPVVGSNQPQDF. CDR3 DNA sequence: TGCAGTGCTAGGGGGACAGGGTCCCCTGTAGTGGGCAGCAATCAGCCCCAGGATTTT.

The rearrangement joins TRBV5-1 to TRBJ2-3; 10 bases line up with TRBD1. Trimming took 7 bases from V and 5 from J; bases not matched to a gene: 7. Germline CDR1 SGHRS, CDR2 YFSETQ. The CDR3 extends over 14 amino acids. The CDR3 loop is CASSGTGARDTQYF. The CDR3 DNA reads as TGCGCCAGCTCCGGGACAGGGGCAAGAGATACGCAGTATTTT.

The chain couples TRBV7-6 to TRBJ2-3, with a possible D match to TRBD2 (6 bases). The CDR3 length is 17 residues. CDR1 is SGHVS, CDR2 FNYEAQ, per germline. The V end lost 0 bases, the J end lost 4 bases, and 17 bases lay between the germline ends. The CDR3 is CASSLATGGGSPDTQYF. The CDR3 nucleotides read TGTGCCAGCAGCTTAGCGACGGGTGGGGGGTCCCCAGATACGCAGTATTTT.